Presented here are 10 T cell receptor beta chains from one specimen sequenced in a study of a mutant IDH1 vaccine in newly diagnosed glioma. These receptors have no identified antigens. Time point noted: week 23, last vaccination. Every single dose of the vaccine, 300 ug of mutant IDH1 20-mer peptide, came with topical imiquimod. Assay used: immunoSEQ multiplex PCR; TCRdb lists only in-frame clones, some missing. The sample has 35,000 to 50,000 clones, around 93% seen once; the top ten hold around 3.9%. The input for sequencing was PBMCs, taken from a glioma patient whose treatment included an IDH1 peptide vaccine. The source of these receptors is a man over 45 with glioma.

The chain has TRBV7-9 and TRBJ1-2; D is unresolved. The CDR3 runs to 13 residues. V was shortened by 5 bases and J by 4 bases, with 11 bases between the two germline ends. Germline V CDR1 and CDR2: SEHNR, FQNEAQ (reference sequence). The CDR3 coding sequence is TGTGCCAGCAGCCCCCCAGGCAGCTATGGCTACACCTTC. Its protein product is CASSPPGSYGYTF.

This clone showed up just once. This chain joins TRBV7-9 and TRBJ1-1, with 7 positions matching TRBD1. Germline V gives CDR1 SEHNR, CDR2 FQNEAQ (reference sequence). The CDR3 has 16 residues. The V gene end was trimmed by 4 bases and the J gene end by 5 bases; junction bases not matched to a gene: 13. The CDR3 DNA sequence: TGTGCCAGCAGCTCCGGACAGGCGTTGGGGGGGACTGAAGCTTTCTTT. Protein product: CASSSGQALGGTEAFF.

This chain connects TRBV2 to TRBJ1-1; D is undetermined. Trimming cost V 4 bases and J 0 bases, with 21 bases left between them. This CDR3 is built from 18 residues. Germline V gene data show CDR1 as SNHLY and CDR2 as FYNNEI. The CDR3 DNA follows: TGTGCCAGCAGTGTTTCGGGGAGGGCGCCGGGGATGAACACTGAAGCTTTCTTT. Amino acid sequence: CASSVSGRAPGMNTEAFF. The full variable domain, completed using reference TRBV2 and TRBJ1-1, is EPEVTQTPSHQVTQMGQEVILRCVPISNHLYFYWYRQILGQKVEFLVSFYNNEISEKSEIFDDQFSVERPDGSNFTLKIRSTKLEDSAMYFCASSVSGRAPGMNTEAFFGQGTRLTVV.

The chain has TRBV5-4 and TRBJ1-2, with a weak D call TRBD1 (5 bases). The CDR3 has 14 residues. Germline assignment: CDR1 SGHNT and CDR2 YYREEE (reference sequence). Trimming took off 2 bases at V and 4 bases at J, with 12 bases between the two ends. This CDR3 reads CASSLDSQGYGYTF. Here the CDR3 DNA reads TGTGCCAGCAGCTTAGACAGCCAGGGCTATGGCTACACCTTC.

This clone was seen a handful of times. The chain recombines TRBV5-1 with TRBJ1-3; possibly TRBD1 for D (6 bases). V gave up 4 bases and J gave up 4 bases, with 18 bases separating them. The CDR3 is 16 residues long. CDR1 and CDR2 (germline): SGHRS, YFSETQ. CDR3 residues: CASSQGGGLKGNTIYF. In DNA form, the CDR3 reads TGCGCCAGCAGCCAGGGAGGGGGGCTGAAAGGAAACACCATATATTTT.

The J gene is TRBJ1-2, the V gene TRBV13; D unclear. With 4 bases removed from V and 5 bases from J, the gap between germline ends came to 26 bases. The CDR3 covers 18 residues. The germline gives CDR1 PRHDT, CDR2 FYEKMQ (reference sequence). Here the CDR3 DNA reads TGTGCCAGCAGCTCAAAAAAAACCCCTGGCAGTTTGGGATATGGCTACACCTTC. Translated: CASSSKKTPGSLGYGYTF. Complete variable domain (other parts from reference TRBV13 and TRBJ1-2): AAGVIQSPRHLIKEKRETATLKCYPIPRHDTVYWYQQGPGQDPQFLISFYEKMQSDKGSIPDRFSAQQFSDYHSELNMSSLELGDSALYFCASSSKKTPGSLGYGYTFGSGTRLTVV.

The V gene is TRBV7-6, the J gene TRBJ2-7; D remains unclear. Trimming took 1 base from V and 5 from J, leaving 6 bases between them. Per germline, CDR1 SGHVS and CDR2 FNYEAQ. The CDR3 extends over 12 amino acids. Here the CDR3 reads CASSLEGDEQYF. CDR3 in DNA: TGTGCCAGCAGCTTAGAGGGCGACGAGCAGTACTTC. Full variable domain (rest looked up from reference TRBV7-6 and TRBJ2-7): GAGVSQSPRYKVTKRGQDVALRCDPISGHVSLYWYRQALGQGPEFLTYFNYEAQQDKSGLPNDRFSAERPEGSISTLTIQRTEQRDSAMYRCASSLEGDEQYFGPGTRLTVT.

The rearrangement links TRBV10-2 to TRBJ2-3; D could derive from TRBD1 or TRBD2 (5 bases each). Trimming stripped 7 bases from V and 1 base from J, with 15 bases between. The CDR3 has 15 residues. The V gene's germline CDR1 is WSHSY and CDR2 SAAADI. This CDR3 reads CASTRVVGGTDTQYF. The CDR3 region has the DNA TGCGCCAGCACCCGAGTCGTGGGGGGCACAGATACGCAGTATTTT.

The V call is TRBV29-1, the J call TRBJ1-2, with a weak D call TRBD1 (5 bases). Germline-derived CDR1 and CDR2 are SQVTM and ANQGSEA. The V end lost 6 bases, the J end lost 8 bases, and 19 bases lay between the germline ends. The CDR3 contains 13 residues. Written as DNA, the CDR3 is TGCAGCGTAGAGAACCAGGGTAGAGGAGGCTACACCTTC. Translated: CSVENQGRGGYTF.

The chain uses TRBV7-6 and TRBJ2-5; 8 bases match TRBD1. With 4 bases clipped from V and 5 bases from J, the junction kept 9 bases outside the gene matches. CDR1 SGHVS and CDR2 FNYEAQ come from the germline V gene. The CDR3 totals 15 residues. The chain's CDR3 is CASSWTTGARETQYF. The CDR3 DNA is TGTGCCAGCAGCTGGACGACAGGGGCCCGGGAGACCCAGTACTTC. The full variable domain, rest sourced from reference TRBV7-6 and TRBJ2-5, is GAGVSQSPRYKVTKRGQDVALRCDPISGHVSLYWYRQALGQGPEFLTYFNYEAQQDKSGLPNDRFSAERPEGSISTLTIQRTEQRDSAMYRCASSWTTGARETQYFGPGTRLLVL.